The 18 T cell receptor beta chains below were found in one sample sequenced in a study of blood T cells in healthy people across ages. Alongside a J-beta primer mix, a sample-barcoded 5' primer served in a second PCR lasting 7 to 11 cycles. One entry per CDR3 protein, called by TCRdb with MiXCR from the 5' RACE reads. The sample has 650,000 to 800,000 distinct CDR3 sequences, roughly 44% seen once; the top ten hold around 21%. Sequences were obtained from blood. The source is a man aged 60 to 69 in good health.

This clonotype has just a few counts. J is TRBJ2-7 and V is TRBV4-3; tentative D call: TRBD1 (5 bases). The CDR3 is 15 amino acids. The V and J ends lost 1 base and 9 bases respectively, with 19 bases between them. Per the germline V gene, CDR1 is LGHNA and CDR2 is YSLEER. CDR3 DNA: TGCGCCAGCAGCCAAGTGTACACAGGACCCCTCGGGCAGTACTTC. This translates into CASSQVYTGPLGQYF.

This chain joins TRBV11-2 and TRBJ2-7; D is perhaps TRBD2 (5 bases). CDR1 is SGHAT, CDR2 FQNNGV, per germline. V was shortened by 0 bases and J by 3 bases, with 18 bases between the two germline ends. The CDR3 is made up of 17 amino acids. The CDR3 region is CASSLDLLGGGLYEQYF. CDR3 in DNA: TGTGCCAGCAGCTTAGATCTCTTGGGCGGCGGGCTCTACGAGCAGTACTTC.

This clonotype showed up just a few times. The V and J genes are TRBV28 and TRBJ2-5; D call uncertain. This CDR3 is built from 15 residues. Per germline, CDR1 MDHEN and CDR2 SYDVKM. Trimming removed 5 bases at V and 5 bases at J, with 18 bases between. This CDR3 reads CASSPSGRRSETQYF. For the CDR3, the DNA is TGTGCCAGCAGTCCCAGTGGCCGGAGATCTGAGACCCAGTACTTC.

V gene TRBV20-1 combines with J gene TRBJ2-5; D ambiguous. V was cut by 0 bases and J by 1 base, with 12 bases left in between. The CDR3 is made up of 15 amino acids. The germline V gene encodes CDR1 DFQATT and CDR2 SNEGSKA (reference sequence). The chain's CDR3 is CSARDGTDIQETQYF. CDR3 in DNA: TGCAGTGCTAGAGATGGAACTGACATCCAAGAGACCCAGTACTTC.

This clonotype was recorded once. The genes are TRBV27 and TRBJ2-1, with a possible D match to TRBD2 (6 bases). Germline CDR1 reads MNHEY; CDR2 reads SMNVEV (reference sequence). The CDR3 totals 14 residues. Deletions cut 7 bases from V and 3 bases from J, with 13 bases between. CDR3 nucleotides: TGTGCCAGCAAGGAGGTAGCGGTCTACAATGAGCAGTTCTTC. Protein: CASKEVAVYNEQFF.

The rearrangement uses TRBV2 and TRBJ1-5; TRBD1 agrees at 7 bases. CDR1 and CDR2 (germline): SNHLY, FYNNEI. J gave up 7 bases and V 3 bases, and 9 bases lay outside the gene matches. The CDR3 has 15 amino acids. CDR3 residues: CASSDPRQGRQPQHF. DNA of the CDR3: TGTGCCAGCAGTGATCCCCGACAGGGAAGACAGCCCCAGCATTTT.

This sequence joins TRBV7-2 and TRBJ2-7; 9 nucleotides align to TRBD2. V was pared by 0 bases and J by 7 bases, with 10 bases of the junction left unmatched. Germline V gene data show CDR1 as SGHTA and CDR2 as FQGNSA. The CDR3 runs to 16 residues. The CDR3 nucleotides are TGTGCCAGCAGCTTAGCAGGTCTAGCGGGGTCGAATGAGCAGTACTTC. This encodes CASSLAGLAGSNEQYF. Full variable domain (outside the CDR3, taken from reference TRBV7-2 and TRBJ2-7): GAGVSQSPSNKVTEKGKDVELRCDPISGHTALYWYRQSLGQGLEFLIYFQGNSAPDKSGLPSDRFSAERTGGSVSTLTIQRTQQEDSAVYLCASSLAGLAGSNEQYFGPGTRLTVT.

The genes are TRBV20-1 and TRBJ2-3, with D perhaps matching TRBD2 (5 bases). Germline V gives CDR1 DFQATT, CDR2 SNEGSKA (reference sequence). Trimming cost V 0 bases and J 4 bases, with 11 bases left between them. This CDR3 is built from 14 residues. CDR3 coding DNA: TGCAGTGCTAGAGATCCGGGTAGCGCAGATACGCAGTATTTT. Protein sequence: CSARDPGSADTQYF.

As regards this clonotype: One end of the junction does not line up with germline, which may come from a read error. This chain links TRBV2 with TRBJ2-1; 12 nucleotides line up with TRBD1. CDR1 and CDR2 (germline): SNHLY, FYNNEI. This CDR3 region has 14 residues. The DNA of the CDR3 is TGTGCCAGCAAGGGGACAGGGGGCTACAATGAACAGTTCTTC. Protein product: CASKGTGGYNEQFF.

The chain has TRBV20-1 and TRBJ2-4; tentatively, D is TRBD1 or TRBD2 (5 bases each). The J call is doubtful: the DNA matches TRBJ2-7 better. CDR3 length equals 15 residues. Germline V CDR1 and CDR2: DFQATT, SNEGSKA (reference sequence). As DNA, the CDR3 is TGCAGTGCTAGGCCGCCTGGGGGTCGGACCTACGAGCAGTACTTC. This encodes CSARPPGGRTYEQYF.

Ten or more counts support this clonotype. The gene calls are TRBV28 and TRBJ2-3; no clear D. With 5 bases removed from V and 2 bases from J, the gap between germline ends came to 20 bases. Germline CDR1 and CDR2: MDHEN and SYDVKM. CDR3 length: 17 residues. DNA of the CDR3: TGTGCCAGCAGTACCTCGTTCGGGCTCCTAAACACAGATACGCAGTATTTT. Protein product: CASSTSFGLLNTDTQYF.

The gene calls are TRBV20-1 and TRBJ2-1; 8 nucleotides line up with TRBD2. The CDR3 is made up of 16 amino acids. Germline V lookup: CDR1 DFQATT, CDR2 SNEGSKA (reference sequence). Trimming cost V 5 bases and J 0 bases; bases outside gene matches: 9. CDR3 residues: CSAAESGGFSYNEQFF. The DNA of the CDR3 is TGCAGTGCTGCAGAAAGCGGGGGCTTCTCCTACAATGAGCAGTTCTTC.

This sequence joins TRBV7-2 and TRBJ2-5; 7 bases are a match to TRBD2. This CDR3 spans 17 amino acids. In germline, CDR1 is SGHTA, CDR2 FQGNSA. V shed 3 bases and J 1 base; nucleotides not matched to a gene: 11. The CDR3 bases are TGTGCCAGCAGCTTCCCGAGGAGGGACTACCCCCAAGAGACCCAGTACTTC. This codes for CASSFPRRDYPQETQYF.

About this clonotype: An end of the junction differs from the germline gene, which may be a read error. V and J are TRBV20-1 and TRBJ1-4; 7 bases agree with TRBD1. CDR3 length: 16 amino acids. CDR1 is DFQATT, CDR2 SNEGSKA, per germline (reference sequence). The CDR3 DNA reads as TGCAGTGCTCGCCGAACGAACAGGGGCGAAAATGAAAGACTGTTTTTT. This encodes CSARRTNRGENERLFF.

This clonotype was detected a few times. The V call is TRBV5-5, the J call TRBJ2-7, with 10 nucleotides matching TRBD1. Germline CDR1 and CDR2: SGHKS and YYEKEE (reference sequence). The CDR3 loop spans 14 amino acids. Unmatched junction bases numbered 3, after V lost 3 bases and J lost 3 bases. The CDR3 protein is CASSSGQGIYEQYF. DNA of the CDR3: TGTGCCAGCAGCTCGGGACAGGGGATCTACGAGCAGTACTTC.

The chain has TRBV4-2 and TRBJ2-4, with D perhaps assigned TRBD1 or TRBD2 (5 bases each). Trimming cost V 0 bases and J 4 bases, with 13 bases left between them. Germline V gene sequence: CDR1 LGHNA, CDR2 YNFKEQ. The CDR3 length is 16 residues. CDR3: CASSQDHGGSKNIQYF. The CDR3 DNA is TGTGCCAGCAGCCAAGATCATGGGGGATCAAAAAACATTCAGTACTTC.

This clonotype was detected a few times. The chain joins TRBV5-1 to TRBJ2-3; 9 nucleotides line up with TRBD1. Trimming removed 6 bases from V and 3 bases from J; junction bases left unmatched: 8. The CDR3 is made up of 15 amino acids. From germline, CDR1 is SGHRS and CDR2 YFSETQ. Written as DNA, the CDR3 is TGCGCCAGCAACGTACAGGGGGCAATTACAGATACGCAGTATTTT. It is translated as CASNVQGAITDTQYF.

The chain recombines TRBV7-9 with TRBJ2-1; no clear D gene. Germline V gene data show CDR1 as SEHNR and CDR2 as FQNEAQ (reference sequence). With 5 bases removed from V and 5 bases from J, the gap between germline ends came to 7 bases. The CDR3 consists of 12 residues. CDR3 nucleotides: TGTGCCAGCAGCCGGGCTCACAATGAGCAGTTCTTC. It specifies CASSRAHNEQFF.